These 10 T cell receptor beta chains were sequenced from one sample in a study of memory CD4+ T cells and cytomegalovirus serostatus. Single viable CD3+CD4+CD8-CD45RO+ cells were sorted as the memory CD4+ T cells. The table came from immunoSEQ multiplex PCR; TCRdb's copy has only in-frame clones and leaves some out. The repertoire holds about 50,000 clones, with more than 75% as singletons. Sequencing was carried out using memory CD4+ T cells from blood. Receptors were obtained from an adult in good health and CMV-seronegative.

The chain couples TRBV6-5 to TRBJ2-1; maybe TRBD2 (6 bases). This CDR3 contains 14 residues. From germline, CDR1 is MNHEY and CDR2 SVGAGI. V was clipped by 7 bases and J by 1 base, with 11 bases between them. DNA for the CDR3: TGTGCCAGCAAACCGGGACTGTCCTACAATGAGCAGTTCTTC. Translating gives CASKPGLSYNEQFF.

The J gene is TRBJ2-3, the V gene TRBV5-4, with D tentatively TRBD1 (6 bases). CDR3 length: 17 amino acids. Germline V CDR1 and CDR2: SGHNT, YYREEE (reference sequence). Trimming pared 1 base from V and 0 bases from J, leaving 15 bases between. The CDR3 loop reads CASSLLQGQLSTDTQYF. The CDR3 coding sequence is TGTGCCAGCAGCTTGCTCCAGGGGCAGCTTAGCACAGATACGCAGTATTTT.

The V and J genes are TRBV18 and TRBJ2-1, with 9 bases that match TRBD2. The CDR3 totals 17 residues. Germline V gene lookup returns CDR1 KGHSH and CDR2 LQKENI. Losses at the gene ends were 6 bases for V and 6 bases for J; bases not matched to a gene: 15. CDR3 DNA: TGTGCCAGCTCGGCGACGGTTGGCGGGGGGGCTGGCAATGAGCAGTTCTTC. Protein: CASSATVGGGAGNEQFF. Variable domain in full (rest from reference TRBV18 and TRBJ2-1): NAGVMQNPRHLVRRRGQEARLRCSPMKGHSHVYWYRQLPEEGLKFMVYLQKENIIDESGMPKERFSAEFPKEGPSILRIQQVVRGDSAAYFCASSATVGGGAGNEQFFGPGTRLTVL.

The chain uses TRBV6-5 and TRBJ2-7, with TRBD2 matching 9 bases. The CDR3 spans 14 residues. In germline, CDR1 is MNHEY, CDR2 SVGAGI. The V segment lost 9 bases and the J segment 3 bases; nucleotides outside the gene matches: 9. The CDR3 sequence is CASRASGEYYEQYF. The CDR3 DNA follows: TGTGCCAGTCGTGCTAGCGGGGAGTACTACGAGCAGTACTTC.

The V gene is TRBV4-3, the J gene TRBJ2-5; TRBD1 aligns across 10 bases. The CDR3 spans 17 residues. V lost 1 base, J lost 7 bases, and 12 bases stayed unmatched. Germline values: CDR1 LGHNA, CDR2 YSLEER. The CDR3 DNA reads as TGCGCCAGCAGCCAAGGGGGTGGGACAGGGGCCGGTGGGACCCAGTACTTC. This gives the protein CASSQGGGTGAGGTQYF.

The V call is TRBV4-1, the J call TRBJ2-3; 13 positions match TRBD2. Germline CDR1 reads MGHRA; CDR2 reads YSYEKL. This CDR3 spans 18 amino acids. V lost 1 base to trimming and J lost 2 bases; unmatched junction nucleotides: 6. This CDR3 reads CASSQVGLAGRYTDTQYF. The CDR3 nucleotides read TGCGCCAGCAGCCAAGTGGGACTAGCGGGGCGTTACACAGATACGCAGTATTTT.

The rearrangement joins TRBV30 to TRBJ2-3; 13 positions match TRBD2. V was pared by 3 bases and J by 2 bases, with 5 bases of the junction left unmatched. This CDR3 is 16 amino acids long. CDR1 and CDR2 (germline): GTSNPN, SVGIG (reference sequence). The CDR3 DNA follows: TGTGCCTGGAGATCGGGACTAGCGGGACCCACAGATACGCAGTATTTT. This gives the protein CAWRSGLAGPTDTQYF.

The rearrangement joins TRBV19 to TRBJ2-1; 8 bases are shared with TRBD2. The CDR3 consists of 14 residues. Looked up from germline, CDR1 is LNHDA and CDR2 is SQIVND (reference sequence). With 3 bases clipped from V and 4 bases from J, the junction kept 2 bases outside the gene matches. CDR3 in DNA: TGTGCCAGTAGTATCCAGCGGGGGTACAATGAGCAGTTCTTC. It encodes CASSIQRGYNEQFF.

The V gene is TRBV6-1, the J gene TRBJ1-1; no clear D gene. V was cut by 6 bases and J by 4 bases, with 12 bases left in between. Per the germline V gene, CDR1 is MNHNS and CDR2 is SASEGT. The CDR3 is 13 residues long. CDR3 sequence: CASRANPGTEAFF. The CDR3 coding sequence is TGTGCCAGCAGGGCAAACCCGGGCACTGAAGCTTTCTTT.

CDR3 in DNA: TGTGCCAGCAGTCCTTATTGGTGGCAGGAGAGCTCCTACGAGCAGTACTTC. Its translation is CASSPYWWQESSYEQYF. The chain couples TRBV11-1 to TRBJ2-7, with D hard to call. The germline V gene encodes CDR1 SGHAT and CDR2 FQDESV (reference sequence). Trimming took off 6 bases at V and 0 bases at J, with 21 bases between the two ends. The CDR3 totals 17 residues.